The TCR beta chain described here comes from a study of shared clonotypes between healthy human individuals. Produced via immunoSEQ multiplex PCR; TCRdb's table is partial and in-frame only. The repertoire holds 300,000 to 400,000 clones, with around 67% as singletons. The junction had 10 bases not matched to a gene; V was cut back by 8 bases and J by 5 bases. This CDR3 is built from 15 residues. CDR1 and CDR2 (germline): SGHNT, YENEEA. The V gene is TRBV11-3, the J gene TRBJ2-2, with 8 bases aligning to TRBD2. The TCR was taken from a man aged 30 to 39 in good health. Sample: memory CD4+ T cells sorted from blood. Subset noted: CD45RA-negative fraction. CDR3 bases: TGTGCCAGCGGCGTTAGCGGGATGGGGACCGGGGAGCTGTTTTTT. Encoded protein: CASGVSGMGTGELFF. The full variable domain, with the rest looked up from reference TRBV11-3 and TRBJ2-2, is EAGVVQSPRYKIIEKKQPVAFWCNPISGHNTLYWYLQNLGQGPELLIRYENEEAVDDSQLPKDRFSAERLKGVDSTLKIQPAELGDSAVYLCASGVSGMGTGELFFGEGSRLTVL.